The present T cell receptor beta chain was sequenced within a study of blood T cell repertoires in COVID-19. Overall study: Sites across the United States, Italy and Spain contributed samples from acute and convalescent COVID-19. The analysed material was cDNA or gDNA that came from T cells, B-cell-depleted T cells, or PBMCs.

The germline V gene has CDR1 LNHDA and CDR2 SQIVND (reference sequence). The V and J ends lost 6 bases and 5 bases respectively, with 13 bases between them. The CDR3 consists of 13 residues. Original data processing: It was from reference gene primer amplification that nucleated cell counts were estimated. Libraries were prepared by immunoSEQ multiplex PCR; TCRdb keeps only in-frame clonotypes and omits some of them. That table furnishes V, J and clone size, whereas the DNA furnished D and trimming. The sample holds about 230,000 clones, roughly 80% seen once. The clonotype comes from a woman in her 50s with acute or convalescent COVID-19. This sequence joins TRBV19 and TRBJ1-2; tentative D call: TRBD1 (5 bases). Sequenced: peripheral blood. CDR3 sequence (DNA): TGTGCCAGTAGCCCGGTCCAGGGATATGGCTACACCTTC. This translates into CASSPVQGYGYTF.